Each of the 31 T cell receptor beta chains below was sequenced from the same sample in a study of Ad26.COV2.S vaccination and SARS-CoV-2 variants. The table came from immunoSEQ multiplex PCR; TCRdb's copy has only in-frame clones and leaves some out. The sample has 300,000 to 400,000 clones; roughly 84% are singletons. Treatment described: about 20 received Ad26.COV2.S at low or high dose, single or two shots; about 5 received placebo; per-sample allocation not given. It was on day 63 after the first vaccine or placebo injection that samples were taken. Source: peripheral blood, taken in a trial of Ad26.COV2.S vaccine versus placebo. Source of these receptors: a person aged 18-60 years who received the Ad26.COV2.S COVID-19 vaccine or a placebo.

CDR3 loop: CASSQVELAGYEQYF. CDR3 nucleotide sequence: TGTGCCAGCAGCCAAGTGGAACTAGCGGGCTACGAGCAGTACTTC. V usage is TRBV3-1 (or the pseudogene TRBV3-2) and J usage is TRBJ2-7, with 9 bases fitting TRBD2. Trimming took 1 base from V and 3 from J; bases not matched to a gene: 4. This CDR3 is built from 15 residues. Per the germline V gene, CDR1 is LGHDT and CDR2 is YNNKEL (reference sequence).

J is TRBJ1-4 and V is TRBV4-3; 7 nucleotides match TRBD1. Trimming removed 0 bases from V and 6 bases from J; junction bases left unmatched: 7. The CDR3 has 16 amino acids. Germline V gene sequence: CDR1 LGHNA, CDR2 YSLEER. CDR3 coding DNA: TGCGCCAGCAGCCAAGACGGAGGTGGGACAGATGAAAAACTGTTTTTT. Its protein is CASSQDGGGTDEKLFF.

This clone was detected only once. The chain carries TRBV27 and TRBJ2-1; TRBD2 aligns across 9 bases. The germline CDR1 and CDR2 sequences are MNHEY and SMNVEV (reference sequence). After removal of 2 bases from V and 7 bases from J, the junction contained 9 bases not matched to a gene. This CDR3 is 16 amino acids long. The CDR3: CASSLMASGAWNEQFF. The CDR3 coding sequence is TGTGCCAGCAGTTTAATGGCTAGCGGGGCTTGGAATGAGCAGTTCTTC.

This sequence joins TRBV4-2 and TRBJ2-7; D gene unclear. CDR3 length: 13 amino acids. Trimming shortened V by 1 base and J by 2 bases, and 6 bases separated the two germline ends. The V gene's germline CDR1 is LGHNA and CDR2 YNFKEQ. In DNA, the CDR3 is TGTGCCAGCAGCCAAGTTCTAGCCTACGAGCAGTACTTC. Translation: CASSQVLAYEQYF.

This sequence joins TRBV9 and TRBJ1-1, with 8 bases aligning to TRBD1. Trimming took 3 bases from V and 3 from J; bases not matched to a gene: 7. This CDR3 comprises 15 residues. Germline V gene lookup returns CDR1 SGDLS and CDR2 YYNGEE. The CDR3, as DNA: TGTGCCAGCAGCGGCGGAGGACAGGGCGACACTGAAGCTTTCTTT. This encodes CASSGGGQGDTEAFF.

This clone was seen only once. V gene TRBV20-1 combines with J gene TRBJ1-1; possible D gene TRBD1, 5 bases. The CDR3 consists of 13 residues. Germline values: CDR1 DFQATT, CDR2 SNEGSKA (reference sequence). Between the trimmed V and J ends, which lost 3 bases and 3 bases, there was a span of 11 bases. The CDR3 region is CSASWGYDTEAFF. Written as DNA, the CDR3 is TGCAGTGCTAGTTGGGGGTATGACACTGAAGCTTTCTTT.

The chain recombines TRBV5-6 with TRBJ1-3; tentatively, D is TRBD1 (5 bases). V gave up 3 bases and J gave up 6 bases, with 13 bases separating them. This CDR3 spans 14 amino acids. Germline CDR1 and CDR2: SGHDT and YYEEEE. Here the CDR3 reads CASSSGPKENTIYF. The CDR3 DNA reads TGTGCCAGCAGCTCGGGACCCAAGGAAAACACCATATATTTT.

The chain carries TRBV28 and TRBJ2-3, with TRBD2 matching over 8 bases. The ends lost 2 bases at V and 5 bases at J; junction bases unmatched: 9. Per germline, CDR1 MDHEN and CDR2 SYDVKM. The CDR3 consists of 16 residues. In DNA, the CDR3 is TGTGCCAGCAGTTTAGCGGGGGGCCTCCCCAGAGATACGCAGTATTTT. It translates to CASSLAGGLPRDTQYF.

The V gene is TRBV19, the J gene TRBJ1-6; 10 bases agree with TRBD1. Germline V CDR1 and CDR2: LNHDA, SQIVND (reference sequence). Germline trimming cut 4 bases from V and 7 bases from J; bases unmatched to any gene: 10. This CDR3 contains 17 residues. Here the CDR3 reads CASSTGQGSGLNSPLHF. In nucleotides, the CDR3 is TGTGCCAGTAGTACGGGACAGGGGAGCGGCTTGAATTCACCCCTCCACTTT.

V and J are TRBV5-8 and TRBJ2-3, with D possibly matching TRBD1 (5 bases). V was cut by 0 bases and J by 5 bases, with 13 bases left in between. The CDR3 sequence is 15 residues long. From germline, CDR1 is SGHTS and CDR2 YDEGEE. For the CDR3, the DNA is TGTGCCAGCAGCTTGGGGCTCAATCAGGGAGATACGCAGTATTTT. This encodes CASSLGLNQGDTQYF.

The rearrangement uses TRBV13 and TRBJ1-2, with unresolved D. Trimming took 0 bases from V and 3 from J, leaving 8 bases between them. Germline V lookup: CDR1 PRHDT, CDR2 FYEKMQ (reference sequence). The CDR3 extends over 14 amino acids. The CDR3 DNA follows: TGTGCCAGCAGCTTAGGGGAGACTCACTATGGCTACACCTTC. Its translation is CASSLGETHYGYTF.

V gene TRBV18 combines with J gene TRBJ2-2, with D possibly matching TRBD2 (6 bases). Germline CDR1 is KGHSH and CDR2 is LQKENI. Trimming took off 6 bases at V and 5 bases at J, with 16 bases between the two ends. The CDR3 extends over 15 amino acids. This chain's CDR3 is CASSPGGGPTGELFF. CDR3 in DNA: TGTGCCAGCTCCCCCGGGGGAGGACCAACCGGGGAGCTGTTTTTT.

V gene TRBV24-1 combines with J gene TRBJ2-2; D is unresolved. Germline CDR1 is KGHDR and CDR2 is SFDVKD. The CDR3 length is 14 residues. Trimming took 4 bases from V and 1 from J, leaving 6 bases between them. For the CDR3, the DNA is TGTGCCACCAGTGAAAACAGGAACACCGGGGAGCTGTTTTTT. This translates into CATSENRNTGELFF.

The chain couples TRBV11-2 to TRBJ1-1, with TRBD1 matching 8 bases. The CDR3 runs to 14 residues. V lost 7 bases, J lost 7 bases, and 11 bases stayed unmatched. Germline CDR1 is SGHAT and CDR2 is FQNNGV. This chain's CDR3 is CASTKIQGADEAFF. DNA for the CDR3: TGTGCCAGCACCAAGATCCAGGGGGCGGATGAAGCTTTCTTT.

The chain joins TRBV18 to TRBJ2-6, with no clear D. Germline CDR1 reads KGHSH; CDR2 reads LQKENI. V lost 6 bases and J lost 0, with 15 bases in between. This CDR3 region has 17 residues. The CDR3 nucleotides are TGTGCCAGCTCTCCTTTAAGCACAGCCTCTGGGGCCAACGTCCTGACTTTC. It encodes CASSPLSTASGANVLTF.

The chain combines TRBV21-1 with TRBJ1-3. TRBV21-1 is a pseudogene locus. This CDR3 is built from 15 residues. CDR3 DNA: TGTGCCAGCAGCGAGATTATAGCTCTTGGAAACACCATATATTTT. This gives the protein CASSEIIALGNTIYF.

The DNA for the CDR3 is TGCGCCAGCAGCTTGGTTGGGAACCAGAACACTGAAGCTTTCTTT. Protein sequence: CASSLVGNQNTEAFF. The chain combines TRBV5-1 with TRBJ1-1; no definite D call. Germline CDR1 is SGHRS and CDR2 is YFSETQ. V lost 0 bases and J 1 base, leaving 10 bases between the germline ends. The CDR3 loop spans 15 amino acids.

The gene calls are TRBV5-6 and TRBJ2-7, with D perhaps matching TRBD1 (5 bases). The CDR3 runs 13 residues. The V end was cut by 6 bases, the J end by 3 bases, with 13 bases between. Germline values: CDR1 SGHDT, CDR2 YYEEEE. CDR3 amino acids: CASMMGTGYEQYF. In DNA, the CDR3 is TGTGCCAGCATGATGGGAACAGGCTACGAGCAGTACTTC.

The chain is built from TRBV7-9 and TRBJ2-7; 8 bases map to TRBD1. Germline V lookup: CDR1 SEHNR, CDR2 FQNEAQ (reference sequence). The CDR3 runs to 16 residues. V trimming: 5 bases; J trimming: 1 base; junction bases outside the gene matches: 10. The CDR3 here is CASSLYGTGVSYEQYF. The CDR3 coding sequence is TGTGCCAGCAGCCTCTATGGGACAGGCGTGTCCTACGAGCAGTACTTC.

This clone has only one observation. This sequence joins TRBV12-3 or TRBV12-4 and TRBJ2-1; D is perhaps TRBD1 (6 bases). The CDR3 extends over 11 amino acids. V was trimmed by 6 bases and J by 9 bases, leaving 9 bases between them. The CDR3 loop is CASSRDTEQFF. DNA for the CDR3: TGTGCCAGCAGCCGGGACACTGAGCAGTTCTTC.

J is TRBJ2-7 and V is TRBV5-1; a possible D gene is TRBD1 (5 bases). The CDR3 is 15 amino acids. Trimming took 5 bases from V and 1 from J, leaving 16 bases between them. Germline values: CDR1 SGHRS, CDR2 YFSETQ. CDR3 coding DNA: TGCGCCAGCAGTTCCCTAGGGCAGGGTTCCTACGAGCAGTACTTC. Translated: CASSSLGQGSYEQYF.

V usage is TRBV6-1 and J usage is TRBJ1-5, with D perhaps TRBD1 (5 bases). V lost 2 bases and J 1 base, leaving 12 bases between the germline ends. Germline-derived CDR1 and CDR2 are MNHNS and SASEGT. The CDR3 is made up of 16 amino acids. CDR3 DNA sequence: TGTGCCAGCAGTGAATTGGGGGGGGTAAGCAATCAGCCCCAGCATTTT. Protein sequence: CASSELGGVSNQPQHF.

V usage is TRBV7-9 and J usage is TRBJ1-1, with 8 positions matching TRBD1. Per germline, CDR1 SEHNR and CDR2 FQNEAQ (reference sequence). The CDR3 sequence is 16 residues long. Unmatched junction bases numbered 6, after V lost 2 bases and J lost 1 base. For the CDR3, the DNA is TGTGCCAGCAGCTTAAACCCGGGACAGGCGAACACTGAAGCTTTCTTT. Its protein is CASSLNPGQANTEAFF.

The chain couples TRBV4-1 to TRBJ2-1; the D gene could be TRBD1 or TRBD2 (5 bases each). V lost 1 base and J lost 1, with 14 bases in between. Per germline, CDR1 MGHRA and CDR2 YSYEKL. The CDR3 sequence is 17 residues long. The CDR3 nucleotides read TGCGCCAGCAGCCAAGGACGGGGCCAAGGTTCCTACAATGAGCAGTTCTTC. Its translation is CASSQGRGQGSYNEQFF.

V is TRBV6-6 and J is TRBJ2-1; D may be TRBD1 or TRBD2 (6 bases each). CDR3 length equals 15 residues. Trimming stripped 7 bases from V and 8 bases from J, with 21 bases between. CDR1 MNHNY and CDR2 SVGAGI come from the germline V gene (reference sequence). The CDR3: CASTPWGARSHEQFF. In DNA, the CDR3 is TGTGCCAGCACCCCCTGGGGGGCGCGAAGCCATGAGCAGTTCTTC.

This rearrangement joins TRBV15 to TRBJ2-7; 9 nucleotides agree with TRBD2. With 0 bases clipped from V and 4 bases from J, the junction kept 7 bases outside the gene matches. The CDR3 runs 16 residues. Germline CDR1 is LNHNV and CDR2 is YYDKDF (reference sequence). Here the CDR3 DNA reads TGTGCCACCAGCAGAGATGGAATAGCGGGGGTATACGAGCAGTACTTC. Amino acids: CATSRDGIAGVYEQYF.

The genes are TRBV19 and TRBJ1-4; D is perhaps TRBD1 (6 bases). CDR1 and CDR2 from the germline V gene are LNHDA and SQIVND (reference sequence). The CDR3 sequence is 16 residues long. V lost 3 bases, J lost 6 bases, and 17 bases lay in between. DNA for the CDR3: TGTGCCAGTAGTATGGACGGACAGTCGCTTTATGAAAAACTGTTTTTT. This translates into CASSMDGQSLYEKLFF.

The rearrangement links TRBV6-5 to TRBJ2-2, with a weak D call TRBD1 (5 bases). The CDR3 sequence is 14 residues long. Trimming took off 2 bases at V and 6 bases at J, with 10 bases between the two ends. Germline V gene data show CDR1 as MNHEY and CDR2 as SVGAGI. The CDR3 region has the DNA TGTGCCAGCAGTTACCGAAAGGGGTCCGGGGAGCTGTTTTTT. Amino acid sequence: CASSYRKGSGELFF.

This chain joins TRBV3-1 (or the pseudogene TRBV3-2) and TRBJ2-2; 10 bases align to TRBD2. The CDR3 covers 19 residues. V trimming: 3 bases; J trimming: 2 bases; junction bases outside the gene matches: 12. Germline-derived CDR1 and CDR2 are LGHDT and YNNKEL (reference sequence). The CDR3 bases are TGTGCCAGCAGCCAGCTAATCGACACTAGCGGGGTAAACACCGGGGAGCTGTTTTTT. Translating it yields CASSQLIDTSGVNTGELFF.

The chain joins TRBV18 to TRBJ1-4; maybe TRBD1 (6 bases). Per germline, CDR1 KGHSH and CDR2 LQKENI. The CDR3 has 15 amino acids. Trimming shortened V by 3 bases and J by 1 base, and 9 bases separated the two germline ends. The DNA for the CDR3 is TGTGCCAGCTCACCTGACAGGCGAACTAATGAAAAACTGTTTTTT. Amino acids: CASSPDRRTNEKLFF.

In DNA, the CDR3 is TGTGCCAGCAGTGAAGTTGGGGGGCGGCAGCCCCAGCATTTT. Translation: CASSEVGGRQPQHF. This chain connects TRBV6-1 to TRBJ1-5, with D maybe TRBD1 (6 bases). The germline V gene has CDR1 MNHNS and CDR2 SASEGT. This CDR3 spans 14 amino acids. Trimming removed 1 base at V and 7 bases at J, with 11 bases between.